This entry is about one T cell receptor (beta chain). Its antigen is undetermined. The CDR3 sequence is 15 residues long. V lost 5 bases to trimming and J lost 1 base; unmatched junction nucleotides: 5. Germline CDR1 is SGHAT and CDR2 is FQNNGV. Data came from immunoSEQ multiplex PCR; TCRdb stores just in-frame clones and leaves some out. The sample lists 20,000 to 25,000 clones, roughly 76% occurring once. The sample belongs to a study of PD-1 blockade in classical Hodgkin lymphoma. Study results and caveats: Complete responders showed a baseline diversity that resembled the diversity of newly diagnosed patients. Patients who began taking nivolumab under 1 year after ASCT were left out. Newly diagnosed patients were reported to start with lower TCR diversity than healthy donors.

Noted time point: cycle 4 day 1 (C4D1), after less than seven weeks of nivolumab. Brentuximab vedotin exposure varied, and every patient relapsed after autologous stem cell transplantation. The CD4+ T cells used were purified from thawed PBMCs through magnetic negative selection. Complete response, partial response or progressive disease made up the best responses. The chain carries TRBV11-2 and TRBJ2-5; 9 nucleotides align to TRBD2. The specimen was CD4+ T cells from blood, collected before the fourth cycle of nivolumab. The TCR originated in a human donor with classical Hodgkin lymphoma. The DNA for the CDR3 is TGTGCCAGCAGCCCAAATAGCGGGGGCCAAGAGACCCAGTACTTC. Translating gives CASSPNSGGQETQYF.